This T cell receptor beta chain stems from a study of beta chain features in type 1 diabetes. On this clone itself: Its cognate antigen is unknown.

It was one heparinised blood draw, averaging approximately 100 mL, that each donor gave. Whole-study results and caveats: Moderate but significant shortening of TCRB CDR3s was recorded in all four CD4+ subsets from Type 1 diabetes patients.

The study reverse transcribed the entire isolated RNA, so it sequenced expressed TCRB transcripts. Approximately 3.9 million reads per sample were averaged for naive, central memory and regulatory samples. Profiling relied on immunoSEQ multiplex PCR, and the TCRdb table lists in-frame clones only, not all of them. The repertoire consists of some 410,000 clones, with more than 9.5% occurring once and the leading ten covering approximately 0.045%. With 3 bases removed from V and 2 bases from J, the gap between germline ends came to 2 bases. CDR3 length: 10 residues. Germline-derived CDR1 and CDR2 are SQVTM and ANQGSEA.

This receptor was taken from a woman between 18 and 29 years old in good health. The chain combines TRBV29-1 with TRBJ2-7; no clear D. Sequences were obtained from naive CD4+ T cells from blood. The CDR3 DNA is TGCAGCGTTGACCCCTACGAGCAGTACTTC. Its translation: CSVDPYEQYF.